The T cell receptor (beta chain) under discussion was sequenced for a study of shared clonotypes between healthy human individuals. Donors were Caucasian adults residing in Nashville, Tennessee, USA. The test was conducted at deep level. This table comes from immunoSEQ multiplex PCR, and its TCRdb copy is limited to in-frame clones, with some not included. The repertoire has a few hundred thousand clones, about 73% of them found once; the top ten carry about 10%. Germline CDR1 and CDR2: SGDLS and YYNGEE. The CDR3 covers 14 residues. V lost 2 bases to trimming and J lost 9 bases, with 17 bases between them.

The TCR sequence derives from a man aged 30 to 45 in good health. Sequencing was done on a sample of memory CD4+ T cells sorted from blood. Regarding subset: CD45RA-negative fraction. This rearrangement joins TRBV9 to TRBJ1-1; D unclear. The CDR3 bases are TGTGCCAGCAGCGTGGCAGGCGGAGGCGACCAAGCTTTCTTT. As protein: CASSVAGGGDQAFF.